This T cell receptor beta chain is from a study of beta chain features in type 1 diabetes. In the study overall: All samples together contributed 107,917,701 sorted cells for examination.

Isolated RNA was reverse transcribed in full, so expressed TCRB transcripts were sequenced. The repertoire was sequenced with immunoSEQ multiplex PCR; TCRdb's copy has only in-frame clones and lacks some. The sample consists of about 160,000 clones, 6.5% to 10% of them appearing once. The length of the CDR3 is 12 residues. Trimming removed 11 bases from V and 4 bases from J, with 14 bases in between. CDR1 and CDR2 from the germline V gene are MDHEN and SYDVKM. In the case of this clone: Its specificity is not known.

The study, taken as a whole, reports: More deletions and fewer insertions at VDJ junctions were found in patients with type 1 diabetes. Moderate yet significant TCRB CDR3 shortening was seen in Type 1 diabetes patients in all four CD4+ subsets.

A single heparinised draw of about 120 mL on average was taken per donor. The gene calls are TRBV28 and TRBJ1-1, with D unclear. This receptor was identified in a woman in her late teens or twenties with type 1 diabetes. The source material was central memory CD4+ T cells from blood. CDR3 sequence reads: CAHSEGGTEAFF. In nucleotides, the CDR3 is TGTGCCCATTCGGAGGGCGGCACTGAAGCTTTCTTT.